The following is a TCR beta chain sequence with its context. No antigen is known for it. No base quality information exists; no much larger clone differs at one position. The record originates from a study of T-cell memory formation after mild COVID-19 (dated by TCRdb to the early 2020s). About the study as a whole: TCR sequence clusters from the two donors were largely donor specific. In a couple of donors, T-cell clones that expanded and contracted after mild COVID-19 were followed by sequencing TCRalpha and TCRbeta repertoires longitudinally. Two young, previously healthy adult volunteers made up the cohort, one male and one female. Here is what the overall study found, with its caveats: Contracting CD4+ clones were located mainly in the CM and EM memory subsets, whereas CD8+ clones were found to be enriched in EMRA. The study covered only two mild cases, and larger cohorts including severe cases with pre-infection samples were considered necessary. SARS-CoV-2 specificity was not confirmed for the second-wave clones peaking on day 37. Some responding clones were detected in pre-infection memory, which suggested that pre-existing cross-reactive memory T cells had joined the SARS-CoV-2 response. Clones contracting from day 15 to 85 had balanced CD4/CD8 phenotypes, while a second wave expanding from day 15 to 37 was biased towards CD4+.

Ficoll-Paque density gradient centrifugation was used to isolate PBMCs. CDR1 and CDR2, per the germline V gene (reference sequence), are LGHDT and YNNKEL. From its cysteine to its phenylalanine, the CDR3 spans 11 amino acids. The sequence is cut down to CDR3 DNA, 33 bases in frame from base 1. The V end loses 1 base and the J end loses 5 bases, and a stretch of 2 bases separates them. TCRdb lists the instrument as Illumina NovaSeq 6000. TCRalpha and TCRbeta cDNA libraries were built by 5'RACE with constant-segment primers, adding sample barcodes and unique molecular identifiers. RNA was extracted from every sample with Trizol reagent. Amplification of the libraries took two PCR steps, and the second step added a second sample barcode plus Illumina TruSeq adapters. Sequencing of libraries was performed on an Illumina NovaSeq with 2 x 150 bp paired-end reads. As for the authors' bioinformatics: The reads were demultiplexed and collapsed into UMI-guided consensus sequences using migec v1.2.7. With mixcr v2.1.11, UMI consensuses were aligned to TRA and TRB V and J templates and assembled into clonotypes. Clonotypes were classified as expanded or contracted when called significant by both edgeR and NoisET, with noise models trained on biological replicates. For edgeR calls, a false discovery rate-adjusted p below 0.01 and a log2 fold-change threshold of 1 were applied. As an exploratory analysis of dynamics, max-normalized trajectories of the 1000 most abundant clonotypes were examined by PCA with hierarchical clustering. The CD4 or CD8 phenotype of responding clones was assigned using the separately sequenced CD4+ and CD8+ repertoires. TCRdb reran the public reads through fastp at Q25 and MiXCR, keeping productive beta chains. Each CDR3 protein gets just one entry, which takes the most common genes and DNA from the rows behind it. The V and J calls and clone size are TCRdb's, not the authors'. This sample holds 350,000 or so distinct CDR3 sequences; 20% to 25% were observed only once. Around 13% of the sample is held by the ten biggest clonotypes.

Sequenced material: PBMCs or a T cell subset sorted from them (not recorded which). The sequence is built from TRBV3-1 and TRBJ2-5; no D gene call is confident. This sequence was found in an adult woman who had mild COVID-19 (a few samples of this study predate the infection). The sample titles of this study are shuffled in the database, so cell type and time point are left out; the donor was told from shared clones. The CDR3: CASSQVETQYF. The bases read TGTGCCAGCAGCCAAGTGGAGACCCAGTACTTC.